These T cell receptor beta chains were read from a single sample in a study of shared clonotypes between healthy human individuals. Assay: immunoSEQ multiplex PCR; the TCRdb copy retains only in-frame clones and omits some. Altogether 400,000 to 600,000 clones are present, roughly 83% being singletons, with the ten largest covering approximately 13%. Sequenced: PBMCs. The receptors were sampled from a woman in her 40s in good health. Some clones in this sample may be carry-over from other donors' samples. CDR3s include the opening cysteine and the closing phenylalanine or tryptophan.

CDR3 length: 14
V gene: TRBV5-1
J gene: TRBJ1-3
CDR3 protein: CASSLGPSGNTIYF

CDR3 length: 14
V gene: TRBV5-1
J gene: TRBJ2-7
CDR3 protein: CASSPRGDSYEQYF

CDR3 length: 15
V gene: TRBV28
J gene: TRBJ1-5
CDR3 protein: CASSFQGASNQPQHF

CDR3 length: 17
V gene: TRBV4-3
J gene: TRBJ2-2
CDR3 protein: CASSQDHSGSNTGELFF

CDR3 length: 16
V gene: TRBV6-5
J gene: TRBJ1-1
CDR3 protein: CASSYYNAVMNTEAFF

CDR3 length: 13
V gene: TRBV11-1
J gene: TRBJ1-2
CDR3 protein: CASSPNPRGGYTF

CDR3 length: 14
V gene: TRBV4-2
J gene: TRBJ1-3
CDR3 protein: CASSQRREGNTIYF

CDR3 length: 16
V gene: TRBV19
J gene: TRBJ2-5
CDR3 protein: CASSEPRRDAKETQYF

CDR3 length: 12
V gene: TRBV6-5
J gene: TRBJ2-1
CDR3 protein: CASSNFRGEQFF

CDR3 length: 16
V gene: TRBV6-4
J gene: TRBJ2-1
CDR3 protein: CASSGLAGGDYNEQFF

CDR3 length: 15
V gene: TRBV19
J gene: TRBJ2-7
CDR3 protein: CASSNQVIAGDEQYF

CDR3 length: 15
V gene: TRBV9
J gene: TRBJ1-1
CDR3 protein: CASSVGSEYDTEAFF

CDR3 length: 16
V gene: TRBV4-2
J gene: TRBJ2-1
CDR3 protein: CASSQTTGVPYNEQFF

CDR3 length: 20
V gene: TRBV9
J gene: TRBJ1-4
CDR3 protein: CASSVEGVGGQERGYEKLFF

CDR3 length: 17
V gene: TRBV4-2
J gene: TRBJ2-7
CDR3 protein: CASSQFGTSGSPREQYF

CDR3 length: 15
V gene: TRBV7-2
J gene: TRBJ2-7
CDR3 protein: CASSLGWGPSYEQYF

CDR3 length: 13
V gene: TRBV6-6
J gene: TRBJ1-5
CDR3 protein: CASSYGLNQPQHF

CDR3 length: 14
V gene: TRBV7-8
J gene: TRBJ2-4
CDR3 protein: CASSNSYRKNIQYF

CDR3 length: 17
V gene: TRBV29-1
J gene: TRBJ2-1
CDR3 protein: CSVEGGTSGSSYNEQFF

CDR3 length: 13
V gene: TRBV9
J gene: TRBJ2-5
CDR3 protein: CASSSSGAETQYF

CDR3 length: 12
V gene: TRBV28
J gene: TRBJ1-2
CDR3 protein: CASSRSPYGYTF

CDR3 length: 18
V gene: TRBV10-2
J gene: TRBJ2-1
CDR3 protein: CASSWFELAGPTGNEQFF

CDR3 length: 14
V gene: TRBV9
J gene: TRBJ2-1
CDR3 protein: CASTSGMVYNEQFF

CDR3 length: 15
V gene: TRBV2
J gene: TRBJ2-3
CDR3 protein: CASSEGSGGGNTQYF

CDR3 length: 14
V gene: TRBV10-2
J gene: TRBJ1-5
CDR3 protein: CASSEQGVNQPQHF

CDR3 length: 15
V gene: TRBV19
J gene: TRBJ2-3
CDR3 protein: CASSTSGTRGDTQYF

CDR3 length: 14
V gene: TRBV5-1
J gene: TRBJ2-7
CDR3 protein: CASSGQGMSYEQYF

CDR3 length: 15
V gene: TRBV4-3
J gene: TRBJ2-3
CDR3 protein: CASSPMAEFTDTQYF

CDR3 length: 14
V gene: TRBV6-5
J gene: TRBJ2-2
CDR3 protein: CASSPQGWTGELFF

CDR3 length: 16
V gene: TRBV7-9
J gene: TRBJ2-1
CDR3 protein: CASSFSDHPNYNEQFF

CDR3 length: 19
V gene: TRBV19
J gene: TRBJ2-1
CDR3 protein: CASRLVWGGKGSSYNEQFF

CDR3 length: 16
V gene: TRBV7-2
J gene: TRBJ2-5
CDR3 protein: CASSSRTSGRLETQYF

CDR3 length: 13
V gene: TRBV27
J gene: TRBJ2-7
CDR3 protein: CASSLRTSREQYF

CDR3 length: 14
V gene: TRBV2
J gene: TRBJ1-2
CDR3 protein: CASSGDVKDYGYTF

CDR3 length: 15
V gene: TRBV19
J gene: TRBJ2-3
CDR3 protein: CASRTAGGRTDTQYF

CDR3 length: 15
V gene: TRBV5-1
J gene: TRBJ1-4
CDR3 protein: CASSSPGSTNEKLFF

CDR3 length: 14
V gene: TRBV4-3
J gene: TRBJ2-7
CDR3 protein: CASSQARGGYEQYF

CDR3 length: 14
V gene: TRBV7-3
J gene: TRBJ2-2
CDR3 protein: CASSLVGSSGELFF

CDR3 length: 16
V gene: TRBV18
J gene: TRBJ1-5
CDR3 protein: CASSHKQGREGQPQHF

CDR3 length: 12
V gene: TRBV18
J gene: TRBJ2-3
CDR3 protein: CASSPLRDTQYF

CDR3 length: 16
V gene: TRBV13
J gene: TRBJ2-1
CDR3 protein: CASSWPSGGQPNEQFF

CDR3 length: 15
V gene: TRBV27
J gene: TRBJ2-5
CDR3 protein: CASSISRQSKETQYF

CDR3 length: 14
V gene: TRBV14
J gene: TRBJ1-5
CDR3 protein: CASSQSGAGQPQHF